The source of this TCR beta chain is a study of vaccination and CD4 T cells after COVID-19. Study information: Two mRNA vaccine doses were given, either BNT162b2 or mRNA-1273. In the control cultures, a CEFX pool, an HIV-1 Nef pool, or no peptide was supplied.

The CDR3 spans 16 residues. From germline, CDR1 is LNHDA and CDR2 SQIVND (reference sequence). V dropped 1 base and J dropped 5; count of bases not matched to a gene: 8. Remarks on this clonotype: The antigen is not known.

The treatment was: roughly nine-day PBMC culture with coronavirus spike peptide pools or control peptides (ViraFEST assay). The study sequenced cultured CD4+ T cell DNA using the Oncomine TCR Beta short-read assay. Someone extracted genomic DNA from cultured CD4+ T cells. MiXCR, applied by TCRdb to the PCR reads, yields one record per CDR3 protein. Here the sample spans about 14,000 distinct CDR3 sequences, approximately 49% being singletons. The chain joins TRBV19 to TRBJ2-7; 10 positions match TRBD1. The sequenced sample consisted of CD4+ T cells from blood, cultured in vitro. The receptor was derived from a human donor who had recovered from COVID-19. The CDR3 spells CASSIVVGTGVHEQYF. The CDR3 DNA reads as TGTGCCAGTAGTATAGTGGTCGGGACAGGGGTCCACGAGCAGTACTTC.